These 17 T cell receptor beta chains share one sample of origin, sequenced in a study of blood T cell repertoires in COVID-19. Produced via immunoSEQ multiplex PCR; TCRdb's table is partial and in-frame only. The sample gives about 260,000 clones, less than 90% of which show up once; 13% is in the top ten. The sequencing sample was made of peripheral blood. These TCRs come from a human donor in a cohort sampled during active COVID-19.

The rearrangement uses TRBV18 and TRBJ1-6, with TRBD1 identical over 7 bases. Looked up from germline, CDR1 is KGHSH and CDR2 is LQKENI. The V and J ends lost 4 bases and 7 bases, in that order; junction bases with no gene match: 7. This CDR3 is built from 15 residues. The CDR3 bases are TGTGCCAGCTCACAAAGACAGGGTCCGAATTCACCCCTCCACTTT. Translated, it gives CASSQRQGPNSPLHF.

The J gene is TRBJ2-5, the V gene TRBV19; the match to TRBD2 covers 8 bases. The CDR3 loop spans 13 amino acids. Germline V gene sequence: CDR1 LNHDA, CDR2 SQIVND (reference sequence). Germline trimming cut 8 bases from V and 2 bases from J; bases unmatched to any gene: 4. The DNA of the CDR3 is TGTGCCAGTGCCGGGACTAGTCAAGAGACCCAGTACTTC. It yields the protein CASAGTSQETQYF. Combining the CDR3 with reference TRBV19 and TRBJ2-5 gives the whole variable domain DGGITQSPKYLFRKEGQNVTLSCEQNLNHDAMYWYRQDPGQGLRLIYYSQIVNDFQKGDIAEGYSVSREKKESFPLTVTSAQKNPTAFYLCASAGTSQETQYFGPGTRLLVL.

This rearrangement joins TRBV11-3 to TRBJ2-7; 8 bases match TRBD1. This CDR3 contains 12 residues. Germline CDR1 is SGHNT and CDR2 is YENEEA. With V trimmed by 5 bases and J by 4 bases, 1 base remained unmatched. For the CDR3, the DNA is TGTGCCAGCAGCCGGACAGGGTACGAGCAGTACTTC. Protein product: CASSRTGYEQYF.

The CDR3 is CASSPRGASDSYNEQFF. The CDR3 DNA reads as TGCGCCAGCAGCCCCAGGGGTGCGTCCGACTCCTACAATGAGCAGTTCTTC. The chain employs TRBV4-3 and TRBJ2-1, with D tentatively TRBD1 (6 bases). The germline V gene encodes CDR1 LGHNA and CDR2 YSLEER. The CDR3 has 17 amino acids. V lost 4 bases to trimming and J lost 0 bases, with 16 bases between them.

The V call is TRBV25-1, the J call TRBJ2-7; weak D call: TRBD1 (6 bases). V lost 5 bases, J lost 2 bases, and 22 bases lay in between. Germline V gene data show CDR1 as MGHDK and CDR2 as SYGVNS. The CDR3 has 17 amino acids. The CDR3 DNA reads TGTGCCAGCAGTCATAAAGGGGGTCCTCCAACTACCTACGAGCAGTACTTC. Translating it yields CASSHKGGPPTTYEQYF.

The chain combines TRBV7-6 with TRBJ2-1; 11 bases match TRBD2. The ends lost 4 bases at V and 0 bases at J; junction bases unmatched: 11. The V gene's germline CDR1 is SGHVS and CDR2 FNYEAQ. The CDR3 loop spans 19 amino acids. The CDR3 region has the DNA TGTGCCAGCAGCTCCCGCCCCCCCGGGACTAGCGGCTCCTACAATGAGCAGTTCTTC. It is translated as CASSSRPPGTSGSYNEQFF. Filled out from reference TRBV7-6 and TRBJ2-1, the complete variable domain reads GAGVSQSPRYKVTKRGQDVALRCDPISGHVSLYWYRQALGQGPEFLTYFNYEAQQDKSGLPNDRFSAERPEGSISTLTIQRTEQRDSAMYRCASSSRPPGTSGSYNEQFFGPGTRLTVL.

Here the CDR3 reads CASSFGGLPSGANVLTF. The CDR3 DNA reads TGCGCCAGCAGCTTCGGGGGACTGCCCTCTGGGGCCAACGTCCTGACTTTC. The V gene is TRBV5-1, the J gene TRBJ2-6, with TRBD2 as a possible D gene (6 bases). The CDR3 totals 17 residues. The germline CDR1 and CDR2 sequences are SGHRS and YFSETQ. Trimming stripped 2 bases from V and 0 bases from J, with 12 bases between. The whole variable domain, remainder taken from reference TRBV5-1 and TRBJ2-6, is KAGVTQTPRYLIKTRGQQVTLSCSPISGHRSVSWYQQTPGQGLQFLFEYFSETQRNKGNFPGRFSGRQFSNSRSEMNVSTLELGDSALYLCASSFGGLPSGANVLTFGAGSRLTVL.

The J gene is TRBJ2-7, the V gene TRBV11-2; D not resolved. The V gene's germline CDR1 is SGHAT and CDR2 FQNNGV. The CDR3 is made up of 16 amino acids. The germline V and J ends were trimmed by 5 bases and 0 bases, with 17 bases remaining between them. The CDR3 DNA reads TGTGCCAGCAGCCCACCGGGTGGCAGAAGCTCCTACGAGCAGTACTTC. It is translated as CASSPPGGRSSYEQYF.

The chain has TRBV6-5 and TRBJ2-1, with D maybe TRBD1 (6 bases). V was shortened by 0 bases and J by 8 bases, with 8 bases between the two germline ends. This CDR3 contains 13 residues. Germline V gene data show CDR1 as MNHEY and CDR2 as SVGAGI. The CDR3 spells CASSYSGGYEQFF. As DNA, the CDR3 is TGTGCCAGCAGTTACTCTGGGGGCTATGAGCAGTTCTTC.

The chain joins TRBV30 to TRBJ2-5; 7 bases align to TRBD2. V trimming: 5 bases; J trimming: 3 bases; junction bases outside the gene matches: 6. CDR1 and CDR2 from the germline V gene are GTSNPN and SVGIG (reference sequence). There are 13 residues in the CDR3. CDR3 nucleotide sequence: TGTGCCTGGGGGGGAGGGAACAAAGAGACCCAGTACTTC. Residues: CAWGGGNKETQYF.

V is TRBV7-9 and J is TRBJ2-1; 8 bases match TRBD2. V was clipped by 3 bases and J by 3 bases; unmatched bases: 7. CDR3 length: 16 amino acids. Germline CDR1 reads SEHNR; CDR2 reads FQNEAQ (reference sequence). CDR3 bases: TGTGCCAGCAGCTTTGGCGGCGGGAGGCTCTACAATGAGCAGTTCTTC. It specifies CASSFGGGRLYNEQFF.

The table lists this clone with a few counts. The J gene is TRBJ1-6, the V gene TRBV10-1, with 8 bases identical to TRBD1. The CDR3 sequence is 18 residues long. Germline lookup yields CDR1 WNHNN and CDR2 SYGVQD (reference sequence). V shed 5 bases and J 8 bases; nucleotides not matched to a gene: 17. The CDR3 spells CASSLAHGVSQGDSPLHF. CDR3 DNA: TGCGCCAGCAGTCTGGCTCATGGGGTGTCACAGGGGGATTCACCCCTCCACTTT.

This clone turned up a few times. The genes are TRBV4-2 and TRBJ1-2, with 8 bases aligning to TRBD1. There are 16 residues in the CDR3. The V and J ends lost 0 bases and 5 bases, in that order; junction bases with no gene match: 8. The V gene's germline CDR1 is LGHNA and CDR2 YNFKEQ. This chain's CDR3 is CASSQDLDRVKYGYTF. DNA for the CDR3: TGTGCCAGCAGCCAAGACCTGGACAGGGTAAAATATGGCTACACCTTC.

A single count supports this clone. V usage is TRBV5-5 and J usage is TRBJ2-7, with D possibly TRBD2 on 6 matching bases. The length of the CDR3 is 16 residues. Germline V CDR1 and CDR2: SGHKS, YYEKEE (reference sequence). Trimming cost V 4 bases and J 3 bases, with 20 bases left between them. This CDR3 is CASSREFREGRYEQYF. In nucleotides, the CDR3 is TGTGCCAGCAGCCGGGAGTTCAGGGAAGGCCGCTACGAGCAGTACTTC. The variable domain in full, with the rest retrieved from reference TRBV5-5 and TRBJ2-7, is DAGVTQSPTHLIKTRGQQVTLRCSPISGHKSVSWYQQVLGQGPQFIFQYYEKEERGRGNFPDRFSARQFPNYSSELNVNALLLGDSALYLCASSREFREGRYEQYFGPGTRLTVT.

The J gene is TRBJ2-7, the V gene TRBV12-5, with 8 positions matching TRBD2. V shed 0 bases, J shed 2 bases, and the junction held 12 bases outside the gene matches. The CDR3 spans 18 residues. Germline assignment: CDR1 LGHNT and CDR2 FRNRAP. CDR3 bases: TGTGCTAGTGGTTTGGTAACTAGGGCGGGAGGAAATCCCTACGAGCAGTACTTC. Translating it yields CASGLVTRAGGNPYEQYF.

The gene calls are TRBV9 and TRBJ2-2; 8 bases match TRBD2. The V gene's germline CDR1 is SGDLS and CDR2 YYNGEE. CDR3 length equals 15 residues. V lost 4 bases to trimming and J lost 7 bases; unmatched junction nucleotides: 9. CDR3 protein: CASSTRAGVVGELFF. The DNA of the CDR3 is TGTGCCAGCAGCACCCGAGCGGGAGTGGTCGGGGAGCTGTTTTTT.

The CDR3 loop reads CASSPRTGITDTQYF. The CDR3 nucleotides are TGTGCCAGCTCACCACGGACAGGTATCACAGATACGCAGTATTTT. This rearrangement joins TRBV18 to TRBJ2-3, with 7 bases lining up with TRBD1. V was pared by 1 base and J by 2 bases, with 3 bases of the junction left unmatched. Looked up from germline, CDR1 is KGHSH and CDR2 is LQKENI. The CDR3 totals 15 residues.